The 4 T cell receptor beta chains below were found in one sample sequenced in a study of blood T cell repertoires in COVID-19 (TCRdb year 2020). The protocol used for the library was the immunoSEQ multiplex PCR assay. TCRdb retrieved this table from immuneACCESS and kept in-frame rearrangements only. Not all clones are present; in checked studies, unresolved V genes account for under half, and no reason is known for the remainder. Recorded for this sample are approximately 330,000 clones; approximately 87% of them occurred a single time. Of the sample, 3% to 4% falls within the top ten clones. Sequencing was carried out using peripheral blood. These TCRs come from a woman in her forties or fifties with active or convalescent COVID-19.

This chain connects TRBV3-1 (or the pseudogene TRBV3-2) to TRBJ2-4; D is ambiguous. Germline values: CDR1 LGHDT, CDR2 YNNKEL (reference sequence). V lost 3 bases to trimming and J lost 3 bases, with 9 bases between them. The CDR3 spans 14 residues. The CDR3 DNA sequence: TGTGCCAGCAGCCACCTCCAGGTCAAAAACATTCAGTACTTC. It encodes CASSHLQVKNIQYF.

This chain joins TRBV5-4 and TRBJ1-4; 7 positions agree with TRBD1. CDR1 is SGHNT, CDR2 YYREEE, per germline (reference sequence). V lost 4 bases to trimming and J lost 5 bases; unmatched junction nucleotides: 8. The CDR3 contains 15 residues. CDR3: CASSASTGINEKLFF. The CDR3 nucleotides are TGTGCCAGCAGCGCGTCGACAGGGATAAATGAAAAACTGTTTTTT.

V gene TRBV5-1 combines with J gene TRBJ2-1; the D gene is possibly TRBD1 (6 bases). CDR3 length equals 14 residues. The germline gives CDR1 SGHRS, CDR2 YFSETQ. Trimming took 2 bases from V and 9 from J, leaving 15 bases between them. The CDR3 loop reads CASSFTGFGGEQFF. The CDR3, as DNA: TGCGCCAGCAGCTTCACAGGGTTTGGCGGTGAGCAGTTCTTC.

The V call is TRBV28, the J call TRBJ1-2; no clear D. V lost 10 bases to trimming and J lost 3 bases, with 9 bases between them. Germline V gene data show CDR1 as MDHEN and CDR2 as SYDVKM. This CDR3 comprises 11 residues. The CDR3 reads CATTTDYGYTF. The CDR3 DNA follows: TGTGCCACCACGACTGACTATGGCTACACCTTC.